Sequencing of this TCR beta chain was carried out in a study of spatial heterogeneity in lung cancer. At the level of the study: The study observed each unique TCR and UMI combination more than ten times on average in raw reads. General study findings and limits: Within tumors, counts of expanded alpha and beta TCRs tracked tumor mutation counts. Nonsynonymous mutations, ubiquitous and regional, were tracked respectively by counts of ubiquitous and regional expanded TCRs.

Documented time point: sample taken at primary tumor resection. The cohort: approximately 74 early-stage, untreated non-small cell lung cancer patients. By frequency in the sample, this clonotype is large. The antigen is unknown. There are 13 residues in the CDR3. V was shortened by 4 bases and J by 0 bases, with 6 bases between the two germline ends. Germline V gene lookup returns CDR1 SGHDT and CDR2 YYEEEE. TCRdb re-called the 5' RACE reads through MiXCR, storing one row per CDR3 protein. This table holds a few thousand distinct CDR3 sequences, less than 3% found once. The sequences come from lung tumor tissue, collected at surgery. The V call is TRBV5-6, the J call TRBJ2-3; no firm D call. The clonotype originates from a male donor with early-stage non-small cell lung cancer. This CDR3 is CASSLPSTDTQYF. The CDR3 region has the DNA TGTGCCAGCAGCCTACCTAGCACAGATACGCAGTATTTT.